Listed below are T cell receptor beta chains from one sample, sequenced in a study of blood T cell repertoires in COVID-19. Assay: immunoSEQ multiplex PCR; the TCRdb copy retains only in-frame clones and omits some. The sample lists about 270,000 clones; approximately 84% were seen once. Sequencing used peripheral blood. The receptors shown here come from a human donor with COVID-19, enrolled during active disease. The donor label of this sample is uncertain. Both conserved end residues are part of each CDR3. Each record gives: D gene, clone size, V gene, J gene, CDR3 DNA, CDR3 protein. A D gene is named only where the DNA matches it firmly. Expanded clones get a size class; other rows say once, few or many, or leave the size out.

d_call: TRBD1
clone_size: .
v_call: TRBV15
j_call: TRBJ1-2
cdr3_nt: TGTGCCACCAGCAGAGATCAACGGACAGGCCATGGCTACACCTTC
cdr3_aa: CATSRDQRTGHGYTF

d_call: TRBD1
clone_size: .
v_call: TRBV29-1
j_call: TRBJ1-4
cdr3_nt: TGCAGCGCAGGACAGGCGAATGAAAAACTGTTTTTT
cdr3_aa: CSAGQANEKLFF

d_call: .
clone_size: .
v_call: TRBV19
j_call: TRBJ1-1
cdr3_nt: TGTGCCAGTAGTATAGGGGCAGGGAACACTGAAGCTTTCTTT
cdr3_aa: CASSIGAGNTEAFF

d_call: .
clone_size: .
v_call: TRBV19
j_call: TRBJ2-5
cdr3_nt: TGTGCCAGTAGAAAGACAGGAGAACAAGAGACCCAGTACTTC
cdr3_aa: CASRKTGEQETQYF

d_call: .
clone_size: .
v_call: TRBV7-9
j_call: TRBJ2-5
cdr3_nt: TGTGCCAGCAGCTTGCCCCAGCCCGGGGAGACCCAGTACTTC
cdr3_aa: CASSLPQPGETQYF

d_call: .
clone_size: few
v_call: TRBV11-2
j_call: TRBJ1-3
cdr3_nt: TGTGCCAGCAGCGCGACAGTCTCTGGAAACACCATATATTTT
cdr3_aa: CASSATVSGNTIYF

d_call: .
clone_size: .
v_call: TRBV7-3
j_call: TRBJ2-5
cdr3_nt: TGTGCCAGCAGCTCGGGATACCAAGAGACCCAGTACTTC
cdr3_aa: CASSSGYQETQYF

d_call: TRBD2
clone_size: .
v_call: TRBV5-6
j_call: TRBJ2-5
cdr3_nt: TGTGCCAGCAGCTTGCGGACTAGCGGGAGCTCCCGAGGGACCCAGTACTTC
cdr3_aa: CASSLRTSGSSRGTQYF

d_call: .
clone_size: .
v_call: TRBV6-5
j_call: TRBJ2-7
cdr3_nt: TGTGCCAGCAGTTACTCGGTCCAGGGGCCTTACGAGCAGTACTTC
cdr3_aa: CASSYSVQGPYEQYF

d_call: .
clone_size: .
v_call: TRBV28
j_call: TRBJ1-2
cdr3_nt: TGTGCCAGCACAGGGAATCGGGGCTACACCTTC
cdr3_aa: CASTGNRGYTF

d_call: TRBD2
clone_size: .
v_call: TRBV2
j_call: TRBJ2-1
cdr3_nt: TGTGCCAGCAGCCGGGGACTAGCGGGAATTAATGAGCAGTTCTTC
cdr3_aa: CASSRGLAGINEQFF

d_call: .
clone_size: .
v_call: TRBV3-1/TRBV3-2
j_call: TRBJ1-4
cdr3_nt: TGTGCCAGCAGCTTAATAAAGACCTGGCTAGTTCGCGAAAAACTGTTTTTT
cdr3_aa: CASSLIKTWLVREKLFF

d_call: .
clone_size: .
v_call: TRBV19
j_call: TRBJ1-2
cdr3_nt: TGTGCCAGTAGTCGTGACGGAGTCTATGGCTACACCTTC
cdr3_aa: CASSRDGVYGYTF

d_call: .
clone_size: .
v_call: TRBV6-5
j_call: TRBJ2-7
cdr3_nt: TGTGCCAGCAGTTACCTCTACGAGCAGTACTTC
cdr3_aa: CASSYLYEQYF

d_call: .
clone_size: .
v_call: TRBV27
j_call: TRBJ1-4
cdr3_nt: TGTGCCAGCAGTCCGCCGGACAGACGTAATGAAAAACTGTTTTTT
cdr3_aa: CASSPPDRRNEKLFF

d_call: TRBD1
clone_size: .
v_call: TRBV2
j_call: TRBJ2-3
cdr3_nt: TGTGCCAGCAGTCGACAGGGGGCTGACACAGATACGCAGTATTTT
cdr3_aa: CASSRQGADTDTQYF

d_call: .
clone_size: .
v_call: TRBV5-1
j_call: TRBJ1-1
cdr3_nt: TGCGCCAGCAGCCCCAGGGGACAGAACACTGAAGCTTTCTTT
cdr3_aa: CASSPRGQNTEAFF

d_call: TRBD1
clone_size: .
v_call: TRBV24-1
j_call: TRBJ1-2
cdr3_nt: TGTGCCACCAGTGACGTGGACAGGGAGAATGGCTACACCTTC
cdr3_aa: CATSDVDRENGYTF

d_call: .
clone_size: .
v_call: TRBV18
j_call: TRBJ1-1
cdr3_nt: TGTGCCAGCTCACCGGGGGGGAGAGACACTGAAGCTTTCTTT
cdr3_aa: CASSPGGRDTEAFF

d_call: .
clone_size: .
v_call: TRBV27
j_call: TRBJ2-7
cdr3_nt: TGTGCCAGCAGTTTTTCAGTCGGGTGGGAGCAGTACTTC
cdr3_aa: CASSFSVGWEQYF

d_call: TRBD2
clone_size: .
v_call: TRBV5-1
j_call: TRBJ2-2
cdr3_nt: TGCGCCAGCAGCCCGATAAGCGGGAGGGCCACCGGGGAGCTGTTTTTT
cdr3_aa: CASSPISGRATGELFF

d_call: TRBD1
clone_size: .
v_call: TRBV3-1/TRBV3-2
j_call: TRBJ1-1
cdr3_nt: TGTGCCAGCAGCACTACAGGGGGCGCGGGCACTGAAGCTTTCTTT
cdr3_aa: CASSTTGGAGTEAFF

d_call: TRBD2
clone_size: .
v_call: TRBV19
j_call: TRBJ2-7
cdr3_nt: TGTGCCAGTCGGAGCGGGAGCTCCTACGAGCAGTACTTC
cdr3_aa: CASRSGSSYEQYF

d_call: .
clone_size: .
v_call: TRBV6-5
j_call: TRBJ2-7
cdr3_nt: TGTGCCAGCAGTTACCCGGGGGTGCCCTACGAGCAGTACTTC
cdr3_aa: CASSYPGVPYEQYF

d_call: .
clone_size: .
v_call: TRBV11-1
j_call: TRBJ1-1
cdr3_nt: TGTGCCAGCAGCTTAGAACAGGGCGAAGCTTTCTTT
cdr3_aa: CASSLEQGEAFF

d_call: TRBD2
clone_size: once
v_call: TRBV10-3
j_call: TRBJ2-7
cdr3_nt: TGTGCCATCAGTGGAACTAGCGGGAGGTACGAGCAGTACTTC
cdr3_aa: CAISGTSGRYEQYF

d_call: TRBD2
clone_size: .
v_call: TRBV5-6
j_call: TRBJ2-1
cdr3_nt: TGTGCCAGCAGGGCGGGCCCAGCGGGAGGGGTCTACAATGAGCAGTTCTTC
cdr3_aa: CASRAGPAGGVYNEQFF

d_call: TRBD1
clone_size: .
v_call: TRBV7-3
j_call: TRBJ2-3
cdr3_nt: TGTGCCAGCAGCCCCTTAGGACAGGGCACAGATACGCAGTATTTT
cdr3_aa: CASSPLGQGTDTQYF

d_call: .
clone_size: once
v_call: TRBV5-1
j_call: TRBJ2-7
cdr3_nt: TGCGCCAGCAGCTTGGGGACATACTACGAGCAGTACTTC
cdr3_aa: CASSLGTYYEQYF

d_call: .
clone_size: .
v_call: TRBV19
j_call: TRBJ1-1
cdr3_nt: TGTGCCAGTGGTACCGACACCAACACTGAAGCTTTCTTT
cdr3_aa: CASGTDTNTEAFF

d_call: .
clone_size: .
v_call: TRBV30
j_call: TRBJ1-2
cdr3_nt: TGTGCCTGGAGTGTACTGGAGTCGTCCTATGGCTACACCTTC
cdr3_aa: CAWSVLESSYGYTF

d_call: TRBD2
clone_size: once
v_call: TRBV9
j_call: TRBJ2-3
cdr3_nt: TGTGCCAGCAGCTCTAGGACTAGCGGGATGATCGGAGATACGCAGTATTTT
cdr3_aa: CASSSRTSGMIGDTQYF

d_call: TRBD1
clone_size: .
v_call: TRBV11-2
j_call: TRBJ1-6
cdr3_nt: TGTGCCAGCAGCCAAGGGACAGACAATTCACCCCTCCACTTT
cdr3_aa: CASSQGTDNSPLHF

d_call: .
clone_size: .
v_call: TRBV5-4
j_call: TRBJ2-5
cdr3_nt: TGTGCCAGCAGCGCAAAGACAGGACAAGAGACCCAGTACTTC
cdr3_aa: CASSAKTGQETQYF

d_call: .
clone_size: .
v_call: TRBV18
j_call: TRBJ1-5
cdr3_nt: TGTGCCAGCTCACCCCAGGCGACGGTCCCCAATCAGCCCCAGCATTTT
cdr3_aa: CASSPQATVPNQPQHF

d_call: TRBD2
clone_size: .
v_call: TRBV7-2
j_call: TRBJ2-3
cdr3_nt: TGTGCCAGCAGCCCTAGGTCCACTAGCGGGAGAAAGTCGGATACGCAGTATTTT
cdr3_aa: CASSPRSTSGRKSDTQYF

d_call: TRBD1
clone_size: .
v_call: TRBV5-4
j_call: TRBJ2-3
cdr3_nt: TGTGCCAGCAGCCTGGACAGGCGAGGCACAGATACGCAGTATTTT
cdr3_aa: CASSLDRRGTDTQYF